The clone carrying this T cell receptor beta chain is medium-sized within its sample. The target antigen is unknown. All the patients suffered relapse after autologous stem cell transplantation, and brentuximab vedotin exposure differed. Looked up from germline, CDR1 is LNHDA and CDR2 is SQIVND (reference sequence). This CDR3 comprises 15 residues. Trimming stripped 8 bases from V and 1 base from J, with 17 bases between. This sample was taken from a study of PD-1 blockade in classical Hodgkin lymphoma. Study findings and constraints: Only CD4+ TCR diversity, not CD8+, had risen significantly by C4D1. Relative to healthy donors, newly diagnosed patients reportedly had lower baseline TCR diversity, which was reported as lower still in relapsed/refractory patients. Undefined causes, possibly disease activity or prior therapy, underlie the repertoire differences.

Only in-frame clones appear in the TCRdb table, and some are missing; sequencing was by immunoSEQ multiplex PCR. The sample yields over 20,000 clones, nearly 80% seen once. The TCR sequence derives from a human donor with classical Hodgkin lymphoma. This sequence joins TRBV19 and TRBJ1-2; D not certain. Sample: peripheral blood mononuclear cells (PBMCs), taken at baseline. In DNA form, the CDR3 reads TGTGCCAGTTCCGGCCCGTGGGTCCTTAACTATGGCTACACCTTC. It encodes CASSGPWVLNYGYTF.